This T cell receptor (beta chain) was sequenced during a study of blood T cell repertoires in COVID-19. About the research overall: The analysed material was cDNA or gDNA that came from T cells, B-cell-depleted T cells, or PBMCs.

Sequencing was performed with immunoSEQ multiplex PCR; in TCRdb, only in-frame clones are kept and a portion is missing. The sample has 95,000 to 150,000 clones, over 80% seen once. Germline-derived CDR1 and CDR2 are GTSNPN and SVGIG (reference sequence). Trimming shortened V by 3 bases and J by 6 bases, and 8 bases separated the two germline ends. CDR3 length: 11 residues. The receptor was isolated from a woman aged 70-85 years with acute or convalescent COVID-19. The material sequenced was peripheral blood. This chain connects TRBV30 to TRBJ2-5; D perhaps matches TRBD2 (5 bases). CDR3 protein: CAWRDFKTQYF. CDR3 coding DNA: TGTGCCTGGAGGGACTTCAAGACCCAGTACTTC.